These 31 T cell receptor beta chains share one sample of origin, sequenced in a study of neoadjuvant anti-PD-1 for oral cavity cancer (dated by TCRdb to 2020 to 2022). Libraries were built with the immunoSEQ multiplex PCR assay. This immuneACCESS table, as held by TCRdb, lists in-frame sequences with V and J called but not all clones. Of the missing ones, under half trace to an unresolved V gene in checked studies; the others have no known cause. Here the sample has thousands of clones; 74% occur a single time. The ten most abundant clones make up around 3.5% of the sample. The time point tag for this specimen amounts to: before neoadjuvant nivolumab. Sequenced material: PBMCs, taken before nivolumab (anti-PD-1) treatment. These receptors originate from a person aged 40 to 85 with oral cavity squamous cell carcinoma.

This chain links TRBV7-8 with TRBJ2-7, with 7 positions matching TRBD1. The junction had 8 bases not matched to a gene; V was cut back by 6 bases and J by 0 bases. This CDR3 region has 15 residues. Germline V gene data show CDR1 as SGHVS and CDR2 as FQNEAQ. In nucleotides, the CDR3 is TGTGCCAGCAGACCTTGGGACAGCAGCTCCTACGAGCAGTACTTC. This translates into CASRPWDSSSYEQYF.

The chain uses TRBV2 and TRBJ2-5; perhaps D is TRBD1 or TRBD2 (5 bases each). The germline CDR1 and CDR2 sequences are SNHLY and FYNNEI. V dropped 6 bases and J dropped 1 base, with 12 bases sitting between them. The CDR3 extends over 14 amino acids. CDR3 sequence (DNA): TGTGCCAGCAGCATACCCGGGACCCAAGAGACCCAGTACTTC. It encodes CASSIPGTQETQYF.

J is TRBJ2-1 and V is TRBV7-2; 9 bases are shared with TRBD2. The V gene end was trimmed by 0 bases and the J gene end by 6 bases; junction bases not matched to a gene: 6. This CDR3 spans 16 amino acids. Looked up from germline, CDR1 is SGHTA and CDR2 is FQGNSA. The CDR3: CASSLAPGLAINEQFF. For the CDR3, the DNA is TGTGCCAGCAGCTTAGCGCCGGGACTAGCAATCAATGAGCAGTTCTTC.

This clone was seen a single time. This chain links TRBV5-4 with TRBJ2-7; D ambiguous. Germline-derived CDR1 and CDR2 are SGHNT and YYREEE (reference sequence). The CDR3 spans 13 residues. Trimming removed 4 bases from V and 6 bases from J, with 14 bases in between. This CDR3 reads CASSADHGSEQYF. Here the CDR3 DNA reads TGTGCCAGCAGCGCCGACCACGGTTCCGAGCAGTACTTC.

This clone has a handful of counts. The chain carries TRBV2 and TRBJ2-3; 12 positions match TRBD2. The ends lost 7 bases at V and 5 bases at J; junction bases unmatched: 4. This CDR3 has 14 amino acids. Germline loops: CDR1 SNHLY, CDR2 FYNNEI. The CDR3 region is CASNLGLAGDTQYF. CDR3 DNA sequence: TGTGCCAGCAACCTGGGACTAGCGGGAGATACGCAGTATTTT.

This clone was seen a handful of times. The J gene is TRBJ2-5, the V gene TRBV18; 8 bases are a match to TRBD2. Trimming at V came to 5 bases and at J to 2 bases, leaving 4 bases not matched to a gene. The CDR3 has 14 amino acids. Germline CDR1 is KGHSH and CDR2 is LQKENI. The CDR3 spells CASSAGTRQETQYF. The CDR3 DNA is TGTGCCAGCTCAGCCGGGACTAGACAAGAGACCCAGTACTTC. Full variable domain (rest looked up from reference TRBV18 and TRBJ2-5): NAGVMQNPRHLVRRRGQEARLRCSPMKGHSHVYWYRQLPEEGLKFMVYLQKENIIDESGMPKERFSAEFPKEGPSILRIQQVVRGDSAAYFCASSAGTRQETQYFGPGTRLLVL.

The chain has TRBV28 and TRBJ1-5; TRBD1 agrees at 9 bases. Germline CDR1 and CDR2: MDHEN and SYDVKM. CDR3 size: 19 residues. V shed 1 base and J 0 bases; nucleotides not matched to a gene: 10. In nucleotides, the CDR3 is TGTGCCAGCAGTTTATCGGGGACAGGGAGCTATAGTAGCAATCAGCCCCAGCATTTT. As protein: CASSLSGTGSYSSNQPQHF.

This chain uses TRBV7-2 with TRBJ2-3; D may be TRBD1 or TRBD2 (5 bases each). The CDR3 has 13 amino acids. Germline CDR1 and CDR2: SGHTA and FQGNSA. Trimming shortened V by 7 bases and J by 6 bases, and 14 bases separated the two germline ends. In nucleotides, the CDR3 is TGTGCCAGCACCTCGGGGCTAAGTGATACGCAGTATTTT. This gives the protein CASTSGLSDTQYF.

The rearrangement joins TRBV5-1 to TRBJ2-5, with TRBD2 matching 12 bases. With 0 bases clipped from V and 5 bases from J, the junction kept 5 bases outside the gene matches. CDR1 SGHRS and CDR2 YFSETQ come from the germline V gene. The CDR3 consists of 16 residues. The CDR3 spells CASSLDRLAGGETQYF. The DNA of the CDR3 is TGCGCCAGCAGCTTGGATCGGCTAGCGGGGGGGGAGACCCAGTACTTC.

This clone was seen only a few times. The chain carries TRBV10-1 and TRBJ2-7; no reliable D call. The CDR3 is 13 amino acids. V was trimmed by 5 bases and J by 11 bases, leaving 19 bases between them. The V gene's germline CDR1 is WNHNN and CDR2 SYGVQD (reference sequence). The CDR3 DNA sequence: TGCGCCAGCAGTCCCCCTTCGTCAGGCGTCAAGTACTTC. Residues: CASSPPSSGVKYF.

CDR3 sequence: CASTRGGGAIQGDTQYF. The CDR3 DNA sequence: TGTGCCAGCACCCGAGGCGGGGGGGCGATACAAGGAGATACGCAGTATTTT. The chain couples TRBV7-9 to TRBJ2-3; 9 nucleotides align to TRBD2. From germline, CDR1 is SEHNR and CDR2 FQNEAQ (reference sequence). J was trimmed by 5 bases and V by 7 bases; bases with no gene match: 16. The CDR3 is 17 residues long.

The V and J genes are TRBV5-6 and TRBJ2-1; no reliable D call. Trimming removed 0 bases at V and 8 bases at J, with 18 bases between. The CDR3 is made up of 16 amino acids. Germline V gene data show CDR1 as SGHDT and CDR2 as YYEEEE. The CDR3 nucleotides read TGTGCCAGCAGCTTGGATACGGCAGGTTTTGGTGATGAGCAGTTCTTC. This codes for CASSLDTAGFGDEQFF.

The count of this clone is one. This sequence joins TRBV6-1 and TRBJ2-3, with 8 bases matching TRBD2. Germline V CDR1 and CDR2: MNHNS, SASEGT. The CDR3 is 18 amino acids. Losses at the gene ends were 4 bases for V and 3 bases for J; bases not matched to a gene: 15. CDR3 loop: CASSARGAVESLTDTQYF. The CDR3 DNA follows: TGTGCCAGCAGTGCGCGGGGGGCCGTTGAGTCGTTAACAGATACGCAGTATTTT.

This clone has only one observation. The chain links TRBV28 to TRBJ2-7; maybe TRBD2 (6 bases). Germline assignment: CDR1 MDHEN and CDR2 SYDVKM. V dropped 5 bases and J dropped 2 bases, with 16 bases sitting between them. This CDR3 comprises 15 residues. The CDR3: CASSPHRGAAYEQYF. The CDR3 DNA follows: TGTGCCAGCAGTCCCCACCGCGGGGCGGCCTACGAGCAGTACTTC.

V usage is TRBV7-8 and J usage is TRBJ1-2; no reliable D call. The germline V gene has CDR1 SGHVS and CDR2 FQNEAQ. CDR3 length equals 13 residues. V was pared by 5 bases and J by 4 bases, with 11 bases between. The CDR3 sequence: CASSPYQTYGYTF. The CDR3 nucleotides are TGTGCCAGCAGCCCCTACCAAACCTATGGCTACACCTTC.

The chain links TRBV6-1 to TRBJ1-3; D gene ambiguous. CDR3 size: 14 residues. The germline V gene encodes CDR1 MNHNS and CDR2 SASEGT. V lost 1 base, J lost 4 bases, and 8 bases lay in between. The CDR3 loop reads CASSEGRGGNTIYF. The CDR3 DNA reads TGTGCCAGCAGTGAAGGCCGCGGGGGAAACACCATATATTTT.

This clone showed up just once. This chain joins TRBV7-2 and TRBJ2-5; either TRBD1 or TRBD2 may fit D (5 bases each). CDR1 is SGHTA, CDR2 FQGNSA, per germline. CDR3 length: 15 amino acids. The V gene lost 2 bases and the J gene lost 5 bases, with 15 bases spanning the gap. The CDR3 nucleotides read TGTGCCAGCAGCTTAACCGGGACGGAGGTGGAGACCCAGTACTTC. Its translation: CASSLTGTEVETQYF.

CDR3 residues: CASSPYSGNEQFF. The DNA of the CDR3 is TGTGCCAGCAGTCCCTACAGCGGCAATGAGCAGTTCTTC. The chain has TRBV27 and TRBJ2-1; perhaps TRBD2 as D (5 bases). The CDR3 has 13 residues. Germline CDR1 MNHEY, CDR2 SMNVEV (reference sequence). Trimming stripped 5 bases from V and 6 bases from J, with 11 bases between.

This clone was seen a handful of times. The CDR3: CASSDSGEGNEQFF. The CDR3 region has the DNA TGTGCCAGCAGTGACTCAGGGGAGGGCAATGAGCAGTTCTTC. This chain links TRBV6-4 with TRBJ2-1; the match to TRBD2 covers 7 bases. The CDR3 is 14 amino acids. The germline V gene encodes CDR1 MRHNA and CDR2 SNTAGT. V lost 0 bases and J lost 6; bases outside the gene matches: 2.

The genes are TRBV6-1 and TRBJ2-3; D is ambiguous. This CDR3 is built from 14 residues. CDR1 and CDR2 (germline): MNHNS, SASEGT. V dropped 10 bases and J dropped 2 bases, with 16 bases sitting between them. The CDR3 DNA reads TGTGCCACCTACTCGGAGTTTCTCACAGATACGCAGTATTTT. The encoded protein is CATYSEFLTDTQYF.

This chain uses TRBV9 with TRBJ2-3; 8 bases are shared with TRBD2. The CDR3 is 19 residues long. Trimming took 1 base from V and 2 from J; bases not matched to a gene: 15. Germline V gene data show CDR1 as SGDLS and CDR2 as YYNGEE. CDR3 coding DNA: TGTGCCAGCAGCGTATACCTCAATATGGGGACTAGTCTCACAGATACGCAGTATTTT. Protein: CASSVYLNMGTSLTDTQYF.

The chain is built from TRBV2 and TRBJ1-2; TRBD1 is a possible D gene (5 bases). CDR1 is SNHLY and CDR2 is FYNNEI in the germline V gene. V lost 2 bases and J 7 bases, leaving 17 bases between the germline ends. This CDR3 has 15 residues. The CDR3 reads CASSEYDGRVGGYTF. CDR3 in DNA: TGTGCCAGCAGTGAATATGACGGCAGGGTTGGTGGCTACACCTTC.

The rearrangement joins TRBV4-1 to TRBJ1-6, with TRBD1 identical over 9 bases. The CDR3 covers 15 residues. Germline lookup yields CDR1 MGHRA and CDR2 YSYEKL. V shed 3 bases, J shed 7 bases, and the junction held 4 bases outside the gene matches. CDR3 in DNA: TGCGCCAGCAGCCAGACCGGGACAGGGAATTCACCCCTCCACTTT. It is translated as CASSQTGTGNSPLHF.

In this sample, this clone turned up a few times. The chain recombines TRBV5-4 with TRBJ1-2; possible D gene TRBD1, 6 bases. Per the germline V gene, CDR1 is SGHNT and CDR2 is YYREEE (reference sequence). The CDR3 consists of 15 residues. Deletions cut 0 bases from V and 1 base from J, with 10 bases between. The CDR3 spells CASSLAGHGNYGYTF. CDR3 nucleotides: TGTGCCAGCAGCTTGGCGGGACACGGTAACTATGGCTACACCTTC.

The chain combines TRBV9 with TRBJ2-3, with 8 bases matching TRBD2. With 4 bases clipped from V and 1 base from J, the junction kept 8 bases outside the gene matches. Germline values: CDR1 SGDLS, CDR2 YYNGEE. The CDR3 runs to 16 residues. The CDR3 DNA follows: TGTGCCAGCAGCACCCGGGGGGGCCGCGGCACAGATACGCAGTATTTT. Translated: CASSTRGGRGTDTQYF.

CDR3 sequence reads: CASSPKTHTDTQYF. The CDR3 nucleotides read TGTGCCAGCAGCCCTAAGACCCACACAGATACGCAGTATTTT. The chain uses TRBV11-2 and TRBJ2-3; no clear D gene. The germline V and J ends were trimmed by 5 bases and 2 bases, with 11 bases remaining between them. The germline gives CDR1 SGHAT, CDR2 FQNNGV. The CDR3 is 14 amino acids.

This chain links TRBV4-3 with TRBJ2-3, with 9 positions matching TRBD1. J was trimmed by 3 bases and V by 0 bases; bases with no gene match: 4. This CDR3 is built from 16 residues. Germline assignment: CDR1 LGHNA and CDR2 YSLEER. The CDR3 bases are TGCGCCAGCAGCCAAGATCCCGGACAGGGGACAGATACGCAGTATTTT. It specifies CASSQDPGQGTDTQYF.

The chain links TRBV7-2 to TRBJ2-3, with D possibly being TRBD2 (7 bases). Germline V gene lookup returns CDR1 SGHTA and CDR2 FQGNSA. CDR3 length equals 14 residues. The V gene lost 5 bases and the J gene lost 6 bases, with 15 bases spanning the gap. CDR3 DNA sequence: TGTGCCAGCAGCCCCCGTGCGGGGGCGGATACGCAGTATTTT. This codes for CASSPRAGADTQYF.

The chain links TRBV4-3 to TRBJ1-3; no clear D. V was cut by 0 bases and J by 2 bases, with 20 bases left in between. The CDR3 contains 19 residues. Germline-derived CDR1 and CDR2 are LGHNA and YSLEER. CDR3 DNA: TGCGCCAGCAGCCAAGATCTAGTTAGTGGCTCCTCTCCTGGAAACACCATATATTTT. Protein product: CASSQDLVSGSSPGNTIYF.

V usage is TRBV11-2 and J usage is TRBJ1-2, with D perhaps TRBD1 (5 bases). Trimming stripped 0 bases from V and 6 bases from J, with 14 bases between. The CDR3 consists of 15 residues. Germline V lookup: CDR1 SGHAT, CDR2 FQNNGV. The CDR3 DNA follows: TGTGCCAGCAGCTTAGAGTTGGGGCGGTCTCATGGCTACACCTTC. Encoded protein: CASSLELGRSHGYTF.

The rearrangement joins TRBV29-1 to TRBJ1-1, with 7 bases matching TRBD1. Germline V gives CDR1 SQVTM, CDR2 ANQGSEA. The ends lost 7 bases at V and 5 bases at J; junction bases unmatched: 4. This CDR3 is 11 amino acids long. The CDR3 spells CSGAGGTEAFF. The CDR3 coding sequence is TGCAGCGGGGCAGGGGGGACTGAAGCTTTCTTT. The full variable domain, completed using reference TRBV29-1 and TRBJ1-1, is SAVISQKPSRDICQRGTSLTIQCQVDSQVTMMFWYRQQPGQSLTLIATANQGSEATYESGFVIDKFPISRPNLTFSTLTVSNMSPEDSSIYLCSGAGGTEAFFGQGTRLTVV.